Sequencing of this TCR beta chain was carried out in a study of T cell responses to AZD1222 COVID-19 vaccine listed by TCRdb under 2021. With regard to the full study: TCR sequencing covered some 250 trial participants: 207 given two doses of AZD1222 and 26 given two doses of MenACWY control vaccine. Trial participants were enrolled into age subgroups of 18-55, 56-69 and 70-plus years, which contained roughly 150, 30 and 60 TCR-sequenced participants, respectively. Results the study describes overall, beyond this receptor: A significant rise in spike-specific TCR breadth and depth was observed after two AZD1222 doses relative to day 0 and relative to MenACWY recipients. Only a handful of AZD1222 recipients were SARS-CoV-2 seropositive at baseline, limiting conclusions about previously exposed vaccinees. Participants were mostly white British, with more females than males. The authors suggested clonal diversity may have been underestimated. The 56-69-year group was small, and its depth increase did not reach significance, likely because of low power. Nearly half of unique spike-specific TCRs reportedly recognized epitopes outside regions mutated in the B.1.351 and B.1.1.7 variants. The vaccine-associated CD4 TCRs covered the entire spike protein, and the dominant responses fell in regions 160-218 and 743-854. Because no day 14 peak-response samples were available, the repertoires could be characterized only after the peak T cell response.

The sample's time point label, decoded: about 28 days (+/-7) after the second vaccine dose. AZD1222 recipients given second doses at about 4 weeks or at about 12 weeks were pooled, since spike-specific TCR depth and breadth were not found to differ between the two schedules. Vaccinee samples were obtained from the UK trials COV001 and COV002, which included a single-blind randomized controlled phase 2/3 trial of AZD1222 (ChAdOx1 nCoV-19) in healthy adults. For TCRbeta chain sequencing, PBMC samples were collected from trial participants at day 0 and at day 28 after the second dose. In the germline V gene, CDR1 corresponds to MNHEY and CDR2 to SVGAGI. The CDR3 runs 14 residues from the cysteine to the phenylalanine. The CDR3 DNA has 42 bases and is translated from base 1. In regard to this clone: The target of this receptor is not known. One end of the junction does not line up with germline, which may come from a read error.

The CDR3 regions of human TCRbeta chains were analyzed by immunosequencing. In the original analysis: Repertoire TCRs were checked for matches against a reference library of SARS-CoV-2-specific TCRs that had been generated using the MIRA antigen-specificity platform. Breadth meant the fraction of unique TCRs that were SARS-CoV-2-associated, whereas depth meant the fraction of total T cells that were SARS-CoV-2-associated. Each spike-specific TCR was assigned to its reactive spike region and to a CD4 or CD8 class using the MIRA data. Log10-transformed breadth and depth values were compared by one-way ANOVA with Sidak's multiple comparisons tests. TCRdb retrieved this table from immuneACCESS and kept in-frame rearrangements only. Not all clones are present; in checked studies, unresolved V genes account for under half, and no reason is known for the remainder. V, J and clone size derive from that table, while D and trimming were established from the DNA sequence. The sample table lists 150,000 or so clones, over 80% of them with a count of one. Jointly, the top ten make up under 4% of the sample.

The sequencing here drew on peripheral blood, taken 28 days after the second AZD1222 dose. The sequence was collected from an adult who received the AZD1222 COVID-19 vaccine. The chain employs TRBV6-5 and TRBJ1-2; the D gene remains uncertain. The CDR3 has the sequence CASKKDGANYGCTF. The nucleotide sequence is TGTGCCAGCAAGAAGGACGGTGCTAACTATGGCTGCACCTTC.